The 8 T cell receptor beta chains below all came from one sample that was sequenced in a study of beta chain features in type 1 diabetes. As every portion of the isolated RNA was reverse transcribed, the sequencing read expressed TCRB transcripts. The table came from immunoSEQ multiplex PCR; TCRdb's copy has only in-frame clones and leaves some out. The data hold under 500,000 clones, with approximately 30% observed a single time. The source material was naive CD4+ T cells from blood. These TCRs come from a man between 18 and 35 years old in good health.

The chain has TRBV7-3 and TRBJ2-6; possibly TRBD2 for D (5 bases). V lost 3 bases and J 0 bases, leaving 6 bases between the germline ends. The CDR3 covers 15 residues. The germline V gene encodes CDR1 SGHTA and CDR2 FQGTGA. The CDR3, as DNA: TGTGCCAGCAGCTTGGACTTCTCTGGGGCCAACGTCCTGACTTTC. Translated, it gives CASSLDFSGANVLTF.

CDR3: CASSVRSGSSDTQYF. CDR3 sequence (DNA): TGTGCCAGCAGCGTACGGAGCGGGAGTTCAGATACGCAGTATTTT. V usage is TRBV9 and J usage is TRBJ2-3, with 8 positions matching TRBD2. This CDR3 is 15 amino acids long. V gave up 1 base and J gave up 4 bases; unmatched junction bases: 5. The germline V gene encodes CDR1 SGDLS and CDR2 YYNGEE.

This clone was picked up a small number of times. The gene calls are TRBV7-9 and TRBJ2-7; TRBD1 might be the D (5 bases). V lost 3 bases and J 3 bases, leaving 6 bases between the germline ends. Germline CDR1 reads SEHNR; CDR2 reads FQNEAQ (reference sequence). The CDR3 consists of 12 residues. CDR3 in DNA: TGTGCCAGCAGCTTTCAGGGCTACGAGCAGTACTTC. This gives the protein CASSFQGYEQYF. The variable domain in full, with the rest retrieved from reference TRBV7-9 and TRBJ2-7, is DTGVSQNPRHKITKRGQNVTFRCDPISEHNRLYWYRQTLGQGPEFLTYFQNEAQLEKSRLLSDRFSAERPKGSFSTLEIQRTEQGDSAMYLCASSFQGYEQYFGPGTRLTVT.

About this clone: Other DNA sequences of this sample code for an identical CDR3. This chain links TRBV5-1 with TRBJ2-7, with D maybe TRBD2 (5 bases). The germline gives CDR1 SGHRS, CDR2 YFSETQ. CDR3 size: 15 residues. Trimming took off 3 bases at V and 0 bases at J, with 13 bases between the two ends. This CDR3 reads CASSSEGPSSYEQYF. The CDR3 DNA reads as TGCGCCAGCAGCTCTGAGGGCCCGAGCTCCTACGAGCAGTACTTC.

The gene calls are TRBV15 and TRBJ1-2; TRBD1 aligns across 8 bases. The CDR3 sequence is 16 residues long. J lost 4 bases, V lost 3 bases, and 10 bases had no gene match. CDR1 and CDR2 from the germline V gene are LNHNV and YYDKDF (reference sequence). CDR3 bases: TGTGCCACCAGCAGTGCGCCAAGACAGGGGCCCTATGGCTACACCTTC. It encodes CATSSAPRQGPYGYTF.

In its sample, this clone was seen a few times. The CDR3 loop reads CASSASSNTDTQYF. The CDR3 bases are TGTGCCAGCAGTGCCTCGTCCAACACAGATACGCAGTATTTT. The chain employs TRBV28 and TRBJ2-3; D is uncertain. This CDR3 is built from 14 residues. From germline, CDR1 is MDHEN and CDR2 SYDVKM. V was shortened by 5 bases and J by 2 bases, with 11 bases between the two germline ends.

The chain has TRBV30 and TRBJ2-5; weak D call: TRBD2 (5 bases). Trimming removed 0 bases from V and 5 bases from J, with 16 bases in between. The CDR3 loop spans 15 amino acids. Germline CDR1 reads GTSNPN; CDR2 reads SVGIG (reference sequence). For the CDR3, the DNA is TGTGCCTGGAGTGTACGTCGGGTCGGGGTGGAGACCCAGTACTTC. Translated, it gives CAWSVRRVGVETQYF.

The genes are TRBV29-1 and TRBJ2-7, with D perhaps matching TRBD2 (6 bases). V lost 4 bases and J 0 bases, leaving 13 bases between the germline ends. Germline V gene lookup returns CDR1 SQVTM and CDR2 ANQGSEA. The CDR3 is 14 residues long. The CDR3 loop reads CSVVGRESSYEQYF. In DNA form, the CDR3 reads TGCAGCGTTGTCGGGCGGGAAAGCTCCTACGAGCAGTACTTC.